The 18 T cell receptor beta chains below were found in one sample sequenced in a study of blood T cell repertoires in COVID-19. TCRdb keeps only in-frame clones here, not all; method: immunoSEQ multiplex PCR. The sample carries approximately 200,000 clones, about 87% recorded once. Specimen: peripheral blood. The receptors come from a man between 70 and 80 years old with acute or convalescent COVID-19.

CDR3 sequence: CSVGWTSGSREQYF. For the CDR3, the DNA is TGCAGCGTTGGATGGACTAGCGGGAGTCGCGAGCAGTACTTC. V and J are TRBV29-1 and TRBJ2-7, with 13 bases aligning to TRBD2. Trimming removed 4 bases from V and 6 bases from J; junction bases left unmatched: 6. This CDR3 has 14 amino acids. Germline loops: CDR1 SQVTM, CDR2 ANQGSEA.

The chain has TRBV5-5 and TRBJ1-6; D unclear. The CDR3 runs to 16 residues. The ends were cut back, 0 bases at V and 8 bases at J, with 15 bases in the middle. Germline CDR1 is SGHKS and CDR2 is YYEKEE (reference sequence). CDR3 bases: TGTGCCAGCAGCTTGGGTCCCGGACGGGGAGATTCACCCCTCCACTTT. Translated: CASSLGPGRGDSPLHF.

This clone turned up a few times. V gene TRBV9 combines with J gene TRBJ1-4, with D possibly being TRBD1 (5 bases). Per the germline V gene, CDR1 is SGDLS and CDR2 is YYNGEE. The germline V and J ends were trimmed by 0 bases and 10 bases, with 19 bases remaining between them. The CDR3 has 16 residues. For the CDR3, the DNA is TGTGCCAGCAGCGTAGAGGGGCAGCCTCAGTCAGGAAAACTGTTTTTT. This codes for CASSVEGQPQSGKLFF.

The genes are TRBV19 and TRBJ2-3; 8 nucleotides line up with TRBD2. The CDR3 length is 13 residues. V was clipped by 8 bases and J by 1 base; unmatched bases: 2. Germline V CDR1 and CDR2: LNHDA, SQIVND (reference sequence). DNA of the CDR3: TGTGCCAGTTTGCGGGGGGGCACAGATACGCAGTATTTT. Translating it yields CASLRGGTDTQYF. Combining the CDR3 with reference TRBV19 and TRBJ2-3 gives the whole variable domain DGGITQSPKYLFRKEGQNVTLSCEQNLNHDAMYWYRQDPGQGLRLIYYSQIVNDFQKGDIAEGYSVSREKKESFPLTVTSAQKNPTAFYLCASLRGGTDTQYFGPGTRLTVL.

The V gene is TRBV4-1, the J gene TRBJ1-1; TRBD1 agrees at 7 bases. This CDR3 is 15 amino acids long. The germline V gene encodes CDR1 MGHRA and CDR2 YSYEKL. J lost 5 bases, V lost 0 bases, and 6 bases had no gene match. The CDR3 reads CASSQDPRGETEAFF. The CDR3 DNA reads TGCGCCAGCAGCCAAGACCCCAGGGGGGAGACTGAAGCTTTCTTT.

This chain joins TRBV15 and TRBJ1-5; maybe TRBD1 (6 bases). Deletions cut 5 bases from V and 4 bases from J, with 12 bases between. CDR1 LNHNV and CDR2 YYDKDF come from the germline V gene (reference sequence). This CDR3 is 14 amino acids long. The DNA of the CDR3 is TGTGCCACCAGCCAGGACAGCCTTAATCAGCCCCAGCATTTT. It specifies CATSQDSLNQPQHF.

The rearrangement uses TRBV13 and TRBJ2-1; 7 bases line up with TRBD1. Trimming took 5 bases from V and 3 from J; bases not matched to a gene: 10. The CDR3 runs 16 residues. Germline CDR1 and CDR2: PRHDT and FYEKMQ (reference sequence). CDR3 DNA sequence: TGTGCCAGCAGCATATACGACAGGGAACTCTACAATGAGCAGTTCTTC. This codes for CASSIYDRELYNEQFF.

V and J are TRBV6-5 and TRBJ1-1; D may be TRBD1 (5 bases). The CDR3 has 12 residues. Trimming removed 4 bases at V and 6 bases at J, with 9 bases between. Germline assignment: CDR1 MNHEY and CDR2 SVGAGI. The CDR3 sequence is CASSSIGAEAFF. The CDR3 DNA reads as TGTGCCAGCAGTTCCATAGGGGCTGAAGCTTTCTTT.

This clone occurred a few times. The same CDR3 can be traced to other DNA sequences in this sample. J is TRBJ1-1 and V is TRBV7-3, with D perhaps TRBD1 (6 bases). The V and J ends lost 0 bases and 4 bases respectively, with 6 bases between them. The CDR3 consists of 13 residues. The germline V gene has CDR1 SGHTA and CDR2 FQGTGA. CDR3 sequence: CASSLTGGTEAFF. In nucleotides, the CDR3 is TGTGCCAGCAGCTTAACAGGGGGCACTGAAGCTTTCTTT.

The chain is built from TRBV2 and TRBJ2-3; 7 bases are a match to TRBD1. Trimming removed 6 bases from V and 1 base from J; junction bases left unmatched: 10. The CDR3 is 16 amino acids. Per the germline V gene, CDR1 is SNHLY and CDR2 is FYNNEI. DNA of the CDR3: TGTGCCAGCAGCCTTGATAGGGGGCCGGGCACAGATACGCAGTATTTT. Translated: CASSLDRGPGTDTQYF.

CDR3 in DNA: TGTGCCAGCAGCTTGGGGGGGCACACAGATACGCAGTATTTT. Amino acid sequence: CASSLGGHTDTQYF. The chain links TRBV7-3 to TRBJ2-3; TRBD2 is a possible D gene (7 bases). CDR3 length: 14 residues. The germline V gene has CDR1 SGHTA and CDR2 FQGTGA. The V and J ends lost 3 bases and 2 bases respectively, with 9 bases between them.

The V and J genes are TRBV5-5 and TRBJ2-1, with 10 bases that match TRBD2. The CDR3 contains 15 residues. Per germline, CDR1 SGHKS and CDR2 YYEKEE (reference sequence). Unmatched junction bases numbered 4, after V lost 4 bases and J lost 3 bases. CDR3 sequence: CASSLLAGSYNEQFF. The CDR3 nucleotides are TGTGCCAGCAGCCTACTAGCGGGAAGCTACAATGAGCAGTTCTTC.

The table lists this clone with a few counts. The gene calls are TRBV6-6 and TRBJ1-2; TRBD1 is a possible D gene (6 bases). The CDR3 sequence is 15 residues long. V lost 4 bases and J 1 base, leaving 13 bases between the germline ends. Germline CDR1 reads MNHNY; CDR2 reads SVGAGI (reference sequence). The CDR3 DNA reads TGTGCCAGCAGTTCCAAGGGAGGGGGTAACTATGGCTACACCTTC. Its translation is CASSSKGGGNYGYTF.

This chain joins TRBV5-1 and TRBJ1-6, with TRBD1 identical over 9 bases. The CDR3 consists of 14 residues. CDR1 and CDR2 (germline): SGHRS, YFSETQ. Trimming cost V 5 bases and J 10 bases; bases outside gene matches: 7. The CDR3 nucleotides read TGCGCCAGCAGTCACGGGACAGGGCGCTCACCCCTCCACTTT. Protein sequence: CASSHGTGRSPLHF.

The V gene is TRBV18, the J gene TRBJ1-1; TRBD1 might be the D (5 bases). Germline CDR1 KGHSH, CDR2 LQKENI. V shed 2 bases and J shed 1 base, with 14 bases lying between them. The CDR3 covers 16 residues. The CDR3 here is CASSPKGLPTNTEAFF. In DNA, the CDR3 is TGTGCCAGCTCACCAAAGGGGCTTCCTACGAACACTGAAGCTTTCTTT.

V gene TRBV7-9 combines with J gene TRBJ1-1; 10 bases align to TRBD1. The germline V gene has CDR1 SEHNR and CDR2 FQNEAQ (reference sequence). After removal of 7 bases from V and 2 bases from J, the junction contained 7 bases not matched to a gene. The CDR3 length is 15 residues. CDR3 amino acids: CASNLGTGANTEAFF. CDR3 nucleotide sequence: TGTGCCAGCAACCTCGGGACAGGGGCTAACACTGAAGCTTTCTTT.

The gene calls are TRBV24-1 and TRBJ2-3; D is unclear. CDR3 length: 13 residues. CDR1 and CDR2 (germline): KGHDR, SFDVKD. Trimming pared 5 bases from V and 4 bases from J, leaving 9 bases between. CDR3 DNA: TGTGCCACCAGTGCCGGGTACGCAGATACGCAGTATTTT. Translating it yields CATSAGYADTQYF.

The CDR3: CASSLSGSGPQYNEQFF. In nucleotides, the CDR3 is TGCGCCAGCAGCTTGAGCGGGAGTGGGCCCCAGTACAATGAGCAGTTCTTC. The V and J genes are TRBV5-1 and TRBJ2-1; 8 positions match TRBD2. This CDR3 region has 17 residues. V lost 1 base and J lost 4; bases outside the gene matches: 10. Germline V gene data show CDR1 as SGHRS and CDR2 as YFSETQ.